Below, one TCR beta chain is given with its context. Its specificity is unknown. The sample contains more than one DNA sequence encoding this CDR3. The sample's treatment: oral pan-JAK inhibitor, 5-10 mg twice daily. With 1 base removed from V and 3 bases from J, the gap between germline ends came to 7 bases. This CDR3 comprises 13 residues. The V gene's germline CDR1 is LNHDA and CDR2 SQIVND (reference sequence). TCR sequencing used cDNA made by reverse transcription of extracted RNA. Sequencing was performed with immunoSEQ multiplex PCR; in TCRdb, only in-frame clones are kept and a portion is missing. The table includes roughly 200,000 clones, about 55% detected once. This sample was included in a study of CD8+ T cells in alopecia areata. Study in general: Scoring treated patients' severity relied on the percentage of scalp area affected. The study, taken as a whole, reports: Scalp sequencing also captures normal skin's resident alphabeta T cells. In blood and scalp, many expanded lesional clones persisted during tofacitinib. Researchers report lesional scalp, most notably alopecia totalis/universalis, outstripped normal scalp in clonality.

This clonotype was sampled from a human donor with alopecia areata. The rearrangement joins TRBV19 to TRBJ2-7; tentatively, D is TRBD2 (6 bases). The sequencing here drew on CD8+ T cells sorted from blood, taken at week 24, from a patient treated with tofacitinib. The CDR3 loop reads CASSIAGGYEQYF. The CDR3 bases are TGTGCCAGTAGTATAGCCGGGGGCTACGAGCAGTACTTC.